Sequencing of this TCR beta chain was carried out in a study of cytomegalovirus exposure and HLA in healthy donors. Study-wide points: About 87% or about 30% of the time was how often most TCR beta V segments were productive, according to an earlier analysis. According to a later analysis, most TCR beta chains associated with CMV appeared HLA-restricted.

This clone was seen only a few times. Its cognate antigen is unknown. Trimming removed 5 bases from V and 1 base from J; junction bases left unmatched: 4. Germline values: CDR1 SGHVS, CDR2 FNYEAQ. This CDR3 comprises 14 residues. Vbeta (60) and Jbeta (13) primers were used in the PCR. Original processing methods: Unique TCR beta chains totaled about 73 million in a later count, with approximately 11 million of them shared. The method was immunoSEQ multiplex PCR; TCRdb's version includes in-frame clones alone and lacks a portion of them. D and trimming come from the DNA, and the V and J calls and clone size come from that table. Seen here are over 120,000 clones, around 9.7% observed once, and the top ten hold roughly 1.9%.

What was sequenced was PBMCs. This receptor was taken from a man aged 50 to 60 in good health and CMV-seronegative. This chain uses TRBV7-6 with TRBJ2-5; 7 bases align to TRBD1. DNA of the CDR3: TGTGCCAGCAGCCTCGGGACAGTCCAAGAGACCCAGTACTTC. This gives the protein CASSLGTVQETQYF.